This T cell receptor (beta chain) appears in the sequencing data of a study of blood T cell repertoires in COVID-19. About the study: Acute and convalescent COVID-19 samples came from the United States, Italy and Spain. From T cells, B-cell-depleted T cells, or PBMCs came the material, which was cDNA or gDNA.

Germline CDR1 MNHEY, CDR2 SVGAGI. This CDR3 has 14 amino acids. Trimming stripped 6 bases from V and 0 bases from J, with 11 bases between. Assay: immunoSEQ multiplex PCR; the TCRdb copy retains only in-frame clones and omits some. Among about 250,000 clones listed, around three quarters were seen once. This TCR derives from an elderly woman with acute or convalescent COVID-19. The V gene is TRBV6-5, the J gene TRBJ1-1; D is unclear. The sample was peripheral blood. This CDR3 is CASSTDGMNTEAFF. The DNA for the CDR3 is TGTGCCAGCAGCACTGACGGGATGAACACTGAAGCTTTCTTT.